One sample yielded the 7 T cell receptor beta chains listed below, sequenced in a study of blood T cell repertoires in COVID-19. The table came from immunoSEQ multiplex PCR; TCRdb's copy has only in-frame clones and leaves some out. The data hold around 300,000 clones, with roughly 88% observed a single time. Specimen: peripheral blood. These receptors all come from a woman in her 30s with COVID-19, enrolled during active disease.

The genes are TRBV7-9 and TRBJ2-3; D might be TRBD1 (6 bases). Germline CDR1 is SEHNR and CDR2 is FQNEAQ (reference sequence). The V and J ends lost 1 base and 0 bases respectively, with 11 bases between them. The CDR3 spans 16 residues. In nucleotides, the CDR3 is TGTGCCAGCAGCTTAGGACAGGCCCCTAGCACAGATACGCAGTATTTT. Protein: CASSLGQAPSTDTQYF. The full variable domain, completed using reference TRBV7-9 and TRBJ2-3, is DTGVSQNPRHKITKRGQNVTFRCDPISEHNRLYWYRQTLGQGPEFLTYFQNEAQLEKSRLLSDRFSAERPKGSFSTLEIQRTEQGDSAMYLCASSLGQAPSTDTQYFGPGTRLTVL.

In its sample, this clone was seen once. The CDR3 DNA reads TGTGCCACCAGCAGTCATGAAGCGCGCGAAAAACTGTTTTTT. Amino acid sequence: CATSSHEAREKLFF. The chain employs TRBV15 and TRBJ1-4; D unresolved. V was clipped by 3 bases and J by 8 bases, with 13 bases between them. This CDR3 region has 14 residues. CDR1 LNHNV and CDR2 YYDKDF come from the germline V gene (reference sequence).

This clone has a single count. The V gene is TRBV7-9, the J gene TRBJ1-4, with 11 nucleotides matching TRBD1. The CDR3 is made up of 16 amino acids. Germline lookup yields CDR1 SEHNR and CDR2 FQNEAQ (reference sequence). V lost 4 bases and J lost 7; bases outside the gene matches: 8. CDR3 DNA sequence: TGTGCCAGCAGCTCGGGACAGGGGGAGTGGGCTGAAAAACTGTTTTTT. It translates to CASSSGQGEWAEKLFF.

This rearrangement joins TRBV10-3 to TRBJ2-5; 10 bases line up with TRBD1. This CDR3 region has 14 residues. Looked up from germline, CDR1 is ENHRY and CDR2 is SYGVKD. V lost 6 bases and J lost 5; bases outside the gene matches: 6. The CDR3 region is CAIRAGTGDETQYF. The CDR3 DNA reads TGTGCCATCAGGGCCGGGACAGGGGACGAGACCCAGTACTTC.

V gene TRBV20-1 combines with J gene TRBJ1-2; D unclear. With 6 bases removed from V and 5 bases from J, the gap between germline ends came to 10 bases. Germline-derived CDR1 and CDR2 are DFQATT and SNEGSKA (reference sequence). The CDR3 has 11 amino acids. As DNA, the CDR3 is TGCAGTGCCGCTCCGGGGTATGGCTACACCTTC. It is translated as CSAAPGYGYTF.

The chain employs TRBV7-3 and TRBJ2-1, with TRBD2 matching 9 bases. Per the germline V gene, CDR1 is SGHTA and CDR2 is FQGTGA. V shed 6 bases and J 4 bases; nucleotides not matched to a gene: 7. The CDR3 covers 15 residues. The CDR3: CASSSGLAGYNEQFF. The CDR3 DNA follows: TGTGCCAGCAGTTCCGGCCTAGCGGGGTACAATGAGCAGTTCTTC.

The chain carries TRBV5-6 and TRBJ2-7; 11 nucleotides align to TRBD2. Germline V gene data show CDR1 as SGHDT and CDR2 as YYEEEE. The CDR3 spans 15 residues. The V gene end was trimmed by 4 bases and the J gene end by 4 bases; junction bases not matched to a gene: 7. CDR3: CASSPQTSGGYEQYF. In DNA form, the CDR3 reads TGTGCCAGCAGCCCCCAAACTAGCGGGGGATACGAGCAGTACTTC. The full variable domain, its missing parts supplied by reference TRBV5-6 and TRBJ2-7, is DAGVTQSPTHLIKTRGQQVTLRCSPKSGHDTVSWYQQALGQGPQFIFQYYEEEERQRGNFPDRFSGHQFPNYSSELNVNALLLGDSALYLCASSPQTSGGYEQYFGPGTRLTVT.